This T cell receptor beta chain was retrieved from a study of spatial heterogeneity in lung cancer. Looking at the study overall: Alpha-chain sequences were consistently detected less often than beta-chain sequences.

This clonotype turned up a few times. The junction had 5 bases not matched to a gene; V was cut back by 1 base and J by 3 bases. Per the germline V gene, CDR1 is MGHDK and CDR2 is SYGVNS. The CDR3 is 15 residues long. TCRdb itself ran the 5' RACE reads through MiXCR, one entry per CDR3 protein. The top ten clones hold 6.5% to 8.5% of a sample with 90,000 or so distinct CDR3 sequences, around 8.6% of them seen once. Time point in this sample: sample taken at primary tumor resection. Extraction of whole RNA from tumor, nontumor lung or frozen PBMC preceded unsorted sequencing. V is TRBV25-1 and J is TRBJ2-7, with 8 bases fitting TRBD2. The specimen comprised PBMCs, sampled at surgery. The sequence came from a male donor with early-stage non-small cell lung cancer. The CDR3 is CASSELTSGNYEQYF. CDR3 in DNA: TGTGCCAGCAGTGAATTAACTAGCGGAAACTACGAGCAGTACTTC.